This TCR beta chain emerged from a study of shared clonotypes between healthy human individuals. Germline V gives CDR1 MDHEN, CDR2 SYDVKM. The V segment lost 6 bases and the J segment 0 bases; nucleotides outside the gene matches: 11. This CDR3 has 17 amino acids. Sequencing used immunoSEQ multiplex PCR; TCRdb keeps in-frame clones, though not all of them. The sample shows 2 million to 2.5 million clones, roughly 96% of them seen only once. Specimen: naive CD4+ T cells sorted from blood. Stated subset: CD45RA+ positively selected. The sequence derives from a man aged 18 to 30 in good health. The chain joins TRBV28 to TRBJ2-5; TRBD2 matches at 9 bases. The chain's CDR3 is CASSAFRSGRDQETQYF. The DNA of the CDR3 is TGTGCCAGCAGCGCCTTCCGTAGCGGGAGAGACCAAGAGACCCAGTACTTC.